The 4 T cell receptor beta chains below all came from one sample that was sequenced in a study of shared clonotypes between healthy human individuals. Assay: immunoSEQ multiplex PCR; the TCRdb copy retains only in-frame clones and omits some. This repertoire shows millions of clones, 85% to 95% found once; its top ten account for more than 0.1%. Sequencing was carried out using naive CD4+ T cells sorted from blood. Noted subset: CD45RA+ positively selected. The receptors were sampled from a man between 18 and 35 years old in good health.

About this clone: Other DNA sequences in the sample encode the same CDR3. Here the CDR3 DNA reads TGTGCCAGCAGGATTTACAGGGATAGCAATCAGCCCCAGCATTTT. Amino acids: CASRIYRDSNQPQHF. This sequence joins TRBV6-6 and TRBJ1-5; TRBD1 is a possible D gene (6 bases). In germline, CDR1 is MNHNY, CDR2 SVGAGI (reference sequence). The CDR3 length is 15 residues. The germline V and J ends were trimmed by 6 bases and 0 bases, with 12 bases remaining between them.

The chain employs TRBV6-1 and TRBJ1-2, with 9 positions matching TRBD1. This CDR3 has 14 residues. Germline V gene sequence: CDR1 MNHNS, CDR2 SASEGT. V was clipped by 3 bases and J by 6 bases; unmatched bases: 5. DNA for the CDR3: TGTGCCAGCAGTGACCGGGACAGGGATAATGGCTACACCTTC. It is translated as CASSDRDRDNGYTF.

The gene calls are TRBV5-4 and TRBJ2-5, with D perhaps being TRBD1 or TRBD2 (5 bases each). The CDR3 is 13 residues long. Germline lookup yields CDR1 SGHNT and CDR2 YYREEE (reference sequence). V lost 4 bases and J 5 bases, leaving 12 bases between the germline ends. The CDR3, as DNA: TGTGCCAGCAGCCCGGGGCTAGTGGAGACCCAGTACTTC. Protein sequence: CASSPGLVETQYF.

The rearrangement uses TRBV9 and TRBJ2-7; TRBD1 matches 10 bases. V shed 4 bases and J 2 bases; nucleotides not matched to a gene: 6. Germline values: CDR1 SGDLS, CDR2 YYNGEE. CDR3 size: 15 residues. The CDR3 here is CASSISGTGAYEQYF. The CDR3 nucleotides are TGTGCCAGCAGCATCTCCGGGACAGGGGCCTACGAGCAGTACTTC.